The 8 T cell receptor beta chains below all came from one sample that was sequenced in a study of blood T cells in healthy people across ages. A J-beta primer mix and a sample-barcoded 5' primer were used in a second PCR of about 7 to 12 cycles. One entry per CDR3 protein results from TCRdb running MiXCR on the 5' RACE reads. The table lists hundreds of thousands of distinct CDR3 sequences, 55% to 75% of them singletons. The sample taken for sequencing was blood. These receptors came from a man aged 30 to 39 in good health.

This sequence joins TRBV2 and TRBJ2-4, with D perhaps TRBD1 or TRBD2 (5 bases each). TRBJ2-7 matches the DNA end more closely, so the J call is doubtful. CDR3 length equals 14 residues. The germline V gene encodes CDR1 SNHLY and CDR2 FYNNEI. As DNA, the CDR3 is TGTGCCAGCAGTGTGGGACGGGATGATTACGAGCAGTACTTC. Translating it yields CASSVGRDDYEQYF.

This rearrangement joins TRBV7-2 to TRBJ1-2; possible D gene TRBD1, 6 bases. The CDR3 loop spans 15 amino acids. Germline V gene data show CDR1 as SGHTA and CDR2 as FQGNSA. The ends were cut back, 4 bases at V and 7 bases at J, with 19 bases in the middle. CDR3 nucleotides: TGTGCCAGCAGCTCCGTTCAGACAGGCGGATTTGGCTACACCTTC. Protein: CASSSVQTGGFGYTF.

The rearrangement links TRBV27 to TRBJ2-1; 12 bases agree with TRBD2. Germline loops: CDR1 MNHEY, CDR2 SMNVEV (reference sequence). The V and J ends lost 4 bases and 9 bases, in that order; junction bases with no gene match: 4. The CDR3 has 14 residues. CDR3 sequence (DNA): TGTGCCAGCAGTTCGACTAGCGGGAGTATTGAGCAGTTCTTC. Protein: CASSSTSGSIEQFF.

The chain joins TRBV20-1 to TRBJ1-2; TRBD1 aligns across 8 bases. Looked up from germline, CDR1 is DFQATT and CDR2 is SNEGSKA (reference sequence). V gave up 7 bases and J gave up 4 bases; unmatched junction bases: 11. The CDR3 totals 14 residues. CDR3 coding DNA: TGCAGTGGACATCAGGGGGCAGAGGGCTATGGCTACACCTTC. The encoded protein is CSGHQGAEGYGYTF.

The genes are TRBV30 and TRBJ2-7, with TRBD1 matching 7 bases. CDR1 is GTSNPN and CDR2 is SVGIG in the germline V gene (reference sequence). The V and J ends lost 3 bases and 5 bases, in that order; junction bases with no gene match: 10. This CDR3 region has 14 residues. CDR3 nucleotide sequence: TGTGCCTGGAGCCCGCCGGACAGGTACCACGAGCAGTACTTC. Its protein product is CAWSPPDRYHEQYF.

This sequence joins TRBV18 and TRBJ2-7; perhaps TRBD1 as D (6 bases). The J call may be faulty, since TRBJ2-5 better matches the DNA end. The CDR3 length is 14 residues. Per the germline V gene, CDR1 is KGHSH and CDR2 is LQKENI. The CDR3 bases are TGTGCCAGCTCACCCGGACTTCAACAGGGGACCCAGTACTTC. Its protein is CASSPGLQQGTQYF.

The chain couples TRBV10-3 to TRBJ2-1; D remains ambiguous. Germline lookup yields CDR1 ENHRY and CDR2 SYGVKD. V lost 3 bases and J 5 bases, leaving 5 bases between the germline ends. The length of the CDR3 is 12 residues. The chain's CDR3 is CAISDGNNEQFF. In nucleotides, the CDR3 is TGTGCCATCAGTGATGGGAACAATGAGCAGTTCTTC.

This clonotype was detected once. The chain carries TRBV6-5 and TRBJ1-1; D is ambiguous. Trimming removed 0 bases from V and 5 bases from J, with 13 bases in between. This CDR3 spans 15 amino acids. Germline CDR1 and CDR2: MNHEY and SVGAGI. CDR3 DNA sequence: TGTGCCAGCAGTTACTCGATTGCCGGGGATACTGAAGCTTTCTTT. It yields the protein CASSYSIAGDTEAFF.